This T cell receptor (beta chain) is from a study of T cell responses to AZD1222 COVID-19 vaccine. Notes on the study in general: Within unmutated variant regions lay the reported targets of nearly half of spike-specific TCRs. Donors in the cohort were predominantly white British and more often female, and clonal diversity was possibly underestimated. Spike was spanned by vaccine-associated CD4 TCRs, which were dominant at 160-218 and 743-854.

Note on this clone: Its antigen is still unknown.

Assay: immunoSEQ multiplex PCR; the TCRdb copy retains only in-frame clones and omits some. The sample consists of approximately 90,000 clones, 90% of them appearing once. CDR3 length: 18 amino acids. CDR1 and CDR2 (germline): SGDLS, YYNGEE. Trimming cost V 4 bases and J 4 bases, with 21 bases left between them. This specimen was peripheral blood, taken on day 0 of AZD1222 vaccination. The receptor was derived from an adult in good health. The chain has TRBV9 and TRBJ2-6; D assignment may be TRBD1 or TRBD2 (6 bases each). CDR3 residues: CASSNPRGLLSGANVLTF. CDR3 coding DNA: TGTGCCAGCAGCAACCCTCGGGGGCTCCTATCCGGGGCCAACGTCCTGACTTTC.